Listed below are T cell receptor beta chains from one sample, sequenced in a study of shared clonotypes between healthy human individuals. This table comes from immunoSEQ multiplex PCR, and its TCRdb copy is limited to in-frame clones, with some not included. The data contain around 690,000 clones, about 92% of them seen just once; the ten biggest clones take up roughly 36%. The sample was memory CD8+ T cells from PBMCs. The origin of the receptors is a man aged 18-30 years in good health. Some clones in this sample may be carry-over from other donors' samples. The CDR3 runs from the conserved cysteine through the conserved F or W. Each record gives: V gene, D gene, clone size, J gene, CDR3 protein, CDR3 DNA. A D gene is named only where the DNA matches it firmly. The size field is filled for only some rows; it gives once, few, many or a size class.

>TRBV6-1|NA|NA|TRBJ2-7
CASSDLDYEQYF
TGTGCCAGCAGTGATTTGGACTACGAGCAGTACTTC
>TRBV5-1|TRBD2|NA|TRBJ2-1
CASSPGLAGRWGQQFF
TGCGCCAGCAGCCCCGGACTAGCAGGTCGTTGGGGGCAGCAGTTCTTC
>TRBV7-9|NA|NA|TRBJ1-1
CASSSMTEAFF
TGTGCCAGCAGCTCCATGACGGAAGCTTTCTTT
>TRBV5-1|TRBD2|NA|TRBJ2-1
CASSLNSGMNEQFF
TGCGCCAGCAGCTTGAATAGCGGGATGAATGAGCAGTTCTTC
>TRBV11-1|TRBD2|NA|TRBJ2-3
CASRRTSAGTDTQYF
TGTGCCAGCAGACGAACTAGCGCGGGGACAGATACGCAGTATTTT
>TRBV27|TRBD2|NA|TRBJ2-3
CASSIILAGGSDTQYF
TGTGCCAGCAGTATAATCCTAGCGGGAGGGTCAGATACGCAGTATTTT
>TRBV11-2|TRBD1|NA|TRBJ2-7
CASSAKKGASYEQYF
TGTGCCAGCAGCGCTAAGAAGGGGGCGTCCTACGAGCAGTACTTC
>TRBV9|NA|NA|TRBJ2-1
CASSVVRQYNEQFF
TGTGCCAGCAGCGTAGTGCGGCAGTACAATGAGCAGTTCTTC
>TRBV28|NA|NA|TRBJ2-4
CASSPGQNIQYF
TGTGCCAGCAGCCCCGGACAAAACATTCAGTACTTC
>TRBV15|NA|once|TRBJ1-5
CATSRDPGRDQPQHF
TGTGCCACCAGCAGAGATCCGGGCAGGGATCAGCCCCAGCATTTT
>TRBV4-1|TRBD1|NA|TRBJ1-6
CASTVIGDSDSPLHF
TGCGCCAGCACTGTCATTGGGGACAGCGATTCACCCCTCCACTTT
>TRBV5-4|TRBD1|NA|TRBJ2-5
CASSLEGGTGEETQYF
TGTGCCAGCAGCTTGGAAGGTGGGACAGGGGAAGAGACCCAGTACTTC
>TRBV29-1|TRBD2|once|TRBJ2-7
CSVEWTSGRSYEQYF
TGCAGCGTTGAGTGGACTAGCGGAAGGTCCTACGAGCAGTACTTC
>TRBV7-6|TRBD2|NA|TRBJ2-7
CASSFGTSGSTYEQYF
TGTGCCAGCAGCTTCGGTACTAGCGGGAGTACATACGAGCAGTACTTC
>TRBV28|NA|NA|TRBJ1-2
CASTLGGSRGYTF
TGTGCCAGCACCCTGGGGGGTAGCAGGGGCTACACCTTC
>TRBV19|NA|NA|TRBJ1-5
CASSIPWTVLGSNQPQHF
TGTGCCAGTAGTATCCCGTGGACGGTTTTGGGGAGCAATCAGCCCCAGCATTTT
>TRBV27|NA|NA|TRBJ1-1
CASSLGSGTNTEAFF
TGTGCCAGCAGTTTAGGCTCAGGGACGAACACTGAAGCTTTCTTT
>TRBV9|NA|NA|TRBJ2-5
CASSPTGSSQETQYF
TGTGCCAGCAGCCCCACAGGGAGCTCCCAAGAGACCCAGTACTTC
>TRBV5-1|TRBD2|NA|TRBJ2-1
CASSTKREIQNEQFF
TGCGCCAGCAGCACAAAGCGGGAGATACAGAATGAGCAGTTCTTC
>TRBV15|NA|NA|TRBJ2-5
CATSRVLDQETQYF
TGTGCCACCAGCAGAGTTCTCGATCAAGAGACCCAGTACTTC
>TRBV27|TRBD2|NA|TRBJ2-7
CASSGTSGSYEQYF
TGTGCCAGCAGTGGGACTAGCGGCTCCTACGAGCAGTACTTC
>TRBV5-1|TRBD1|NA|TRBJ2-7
CASSLEGRGPMWAYEQYF
TGCGCCAGCAGCTTGGAAGGCAGGGGGCCGATGTGGGCCTACGAGCAGTACTTC
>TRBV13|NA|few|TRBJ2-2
CASSLDRGTTGELFF
TGTGCCAGCAGCTTAGATCGGGGGACCACCGGGGAGCTGTTTTTT
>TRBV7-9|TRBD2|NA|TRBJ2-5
CASSFGGRAGETQYF
TGTGCCAGCAGCTTCGGCGGGAGGGCCGGGGAGACCCAGTACTTC
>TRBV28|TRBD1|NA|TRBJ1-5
CASSSHRGALNQPQHF
TGTGCCAGCAGTTCCCACAGGGGCGCCCTCAATCAGCCCCAGCATTTT
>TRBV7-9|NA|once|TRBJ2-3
CASSPRTDTQYF
TGTGCCAGCAGCCCTCGCACAGATACGCAGTATTTT
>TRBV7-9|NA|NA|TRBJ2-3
CASSFHTDTQYF
TGTGCCAGCAGCTTCCATACAGATACGCAGTATTTT
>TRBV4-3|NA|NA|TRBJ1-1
CASSQDRAIAEAFF
TGCGCCAGCAGCCAAGACAGGGCCATAGCTGAAGCTTTCTTT
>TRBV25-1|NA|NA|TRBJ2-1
CASSPSLRGHDEQFF
TGTGCCAGCAGTCCCTCCCTTCGGGGGCATGATGAGCAGTTCTTC
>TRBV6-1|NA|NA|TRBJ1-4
CASRVNRLPNEKLFF
TGTGCCAGCAGAGTTAACAGGCTTCCTAATGAAAAACTGTTTTTT
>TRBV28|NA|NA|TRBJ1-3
CASSWGSSGNTIYF
TGTGCCAGCAGTTGGGGAAGCTCTGGAAACACCATATATTTT
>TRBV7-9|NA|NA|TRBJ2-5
CASSSNPDLAQYF
TGTGCCAGCAGCTCCAACCCGGACTTAGCCCAGTACTTC
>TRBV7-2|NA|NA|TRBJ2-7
CASSPSNIYEQYF
TGTGCCAGCAGCCCCTCTAACATCTACGAGCAGTACTTC
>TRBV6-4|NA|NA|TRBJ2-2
CASSDASGNTGELFF
TGTGCCAGCAGTGACGCGTCAGGCAACACCGGGGAGCTGTTTTTT
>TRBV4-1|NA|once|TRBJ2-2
CASSQVTGSTGELFF
TGCGCCAGCAGCCAAGTTACAGGGTCCACCGGGGAGCTGTTTTTT
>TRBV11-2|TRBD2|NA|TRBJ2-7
CASSFGTSSYEQYF
TGTGCCAGCAGCTTCGGGACTAGCTCCTACGAGCAGTACTTC
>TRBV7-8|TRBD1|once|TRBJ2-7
CASSSPGQGSYEQYF
TGTGCCAGCAGCTCCCCGGGACAGGGGTCCTACGAGCAGTACTTC
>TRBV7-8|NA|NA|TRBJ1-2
CASGPEVEGLANYGYTF
TGTGCCAGCGGTCCGGAAGTAGAAGGCTTAGCTAACTATGGCTACACCTTC
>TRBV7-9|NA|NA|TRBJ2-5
CASTPTRLQWFETQYF
TGTGCCAGCACCCCCACCCGCTTGCAATGGTTTGAGACCCAGTACTTC
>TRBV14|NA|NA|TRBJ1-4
CASSQDRQVLKPGEKLFF
TGTGCCAGCAGCCAAGATCGACAGGTCCTCAAGCCGGGTGAAAAACTGTTTTTT
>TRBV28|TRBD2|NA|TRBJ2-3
CASSSLAGTHSTDTQYF
TGTGCCAGCAGTTCACTAGCGGGGACCCATAGCACAGATACGCAGTATTTT
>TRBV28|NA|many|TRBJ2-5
CASSPDLSSETQYF
TGTGCCAGCAGTCCCGATTTGAGCTCAGAGACCCAGTACTTC
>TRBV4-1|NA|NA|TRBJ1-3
CASSPGLGRESSSGNTIYF
TGCGCCAGCAGCCCAGGGTTGGGCAGGGAATCCAGCTCTGGAAACACCATATATTTT
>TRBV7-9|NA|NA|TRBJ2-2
CASSSGPYTDSGELFF
TGTGCCAGCAGCTCCGGGCCTTACACGGATTCCGGGGAGCTGTTTTTT
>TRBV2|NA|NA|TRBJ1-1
CASSAWTAMNTEAFF
TGTGCCAGCAGTGCCTGGACAGCTATGAACACTGAAGCTTTCTTT
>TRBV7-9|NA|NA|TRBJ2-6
CASSQPQGFNVLTF
TGTGCCAGCAGCCAACCACAGGGATTCAACGTCCTGACTTTC